Listed here is a single T cell receptor (beta chain). The data are from a study of blood T cell repertoires in COVID-19. Whole-study context: The United States, Italy and Spain provided the acute and convalescent COVID-19 samples.

CDR3 size: 16 residues. Germline lookup yields CDR1 MNHEY and CDR2 SMNVEV (reference sequence). Trimming took 5 bases from V and 5 from J; bases not matched to a gene: 11. The authors' processing: The assay estimated nucleated cells by amplifying reference gene primers. Measured with immunoSEQ multiplex PCR; TCRdb has only the in-frame clones, and not every one. Clonal size and the V and J genes are those of that table, whereas D and trimming came from the DNA. The sample gives 200,000 to 300,000 clones, about 80% of which show up once; more than 9.5% is in the top ten. The sequence came from a woman of 80 years or more with acute or convalescent COVID-19. The sample comprised peripheral blood. The V gene is TRBV27, the J gene TRBJ1-4; 7 positions agree with TRBD1. CDR3 loop: CASSPTPGQRNEKLFF. CDR3 in DNA: TGTGCCAGCAGTCCAACGCCGGGACAGAGAAATGAAAAACTGTTTTTT.